Listed below are T cell receptor beta chains from one sample, sequenced in a study of T cell responses to AZD1222 COVID-19 vaccine. The method was immunoSEQ multiplex PCR; TCRdb's version includes in-frame clones alone and lacks a portion of them. Of 120,000 or so clones in the sample, roughly nine tenths were seen once. Material: peripheral blood, obtained on day 0 of AZD1222 vaccination. The receptors come from an adult in good health. Each CDR3 is given with its conserved first and last residue. The D gene is left open where the match is weak. Clone size appears in some rows only: once, few, many, or a class for an expanded clone.

TRBD1,TRBV7-2,NA,TRBJ1-2,CASNRGQRSYGYTF,TGTGCCAGCAACCGGGGACAGAGGAGCTATGGCTACACCTTC
NA,TRBV12-3/TRBV12-4,once,TRBJ2-1,CASSPTLYNEQFF,TGTGCCAGCAGCCCCACGCTATACAATGAGCAGTTCTTC
NA,TRBV6-2/TRBV6-3,NA,TRBJ2-2,CASSYVVGSGELFF,TGTGCCAGCAGTTACGTGGTAGGGTCCGGGGAGCTGTTTTTT
NA,TRBV6-1,NA,TRBJ1-5,CASSDRYQPQHF,TGTGCCAGCAGTGACAGGTATCAGCCCCAGCATTTT
NA,TRBV6-5,once,TRBJ1-2,CASRDGPGYGYTF,TGTGCCAGCAGGGATGGTCCGGGCTATGGCTACACCTTC
NA,TRBV11-2,NA,TRBJ1-1,CASSPSRTEEAFF,TGTGCCAGCAGCCCCTCCAGGACGGAAGAAGCTTTCTTT
NA,TRBV5-1,NA,TRBJ2-1,CASSQFGGASSYNEQFF,TGCGCCAGCAGCCAGTTTGGTGGGGCCAGCTCCTACAATGAGCAGTTCTTC
NA,TRBV1,once,TRBJ2-2,CTKGPGELFF,TGCACCAAAGGCCCCGGGGAGCTGTTTTTT
NA,TRBV6-2/TRBV6-3,NA,TRBJ2-7,CASSLHQGYEQYF,TGTGCCAGCAGTTTACATCAGGGCTACGAGCAGTACTTC
TRBD2,TRBV20-1,NA,TRBJ2-7,CSAPGGSKQYF,TGCAGTGCTCCCGGGGGGAGCAAGCAGTACTTC
NA,TRBV6-5,NA,TRBJ1-2,CASSTTRSDGYTF,TGTGCCAGCAGTACGACCCGTTCGGATGGCTACACCTTC
TRBD2,TRBV18,NA,TRBJ2-7,CASSPGLAASYEQYF,TGTGCCAGCTCACCGGGACTAGCTGCCTCCTACGAGCAGTACTTC
NA,TRBV6-2/TRBV6-3,NA,TRBJ2-2,CASSYSSFGELFF,TGTGCCAGCAGTTACTCGAGTTTCGGGGAGCTGTTTTTT
NA,TRBV7-6,once,TRBJ2-3,CASSLALDSTDTQYF,TGTGCCAGCAGCTTAGCGCTCGACAGCACAGATACGCAGTATTTT
NA,TRBV3-1/TRBV3-2,NA,TRBJ1-1,CASSQSGQPYTEAFF,TGTGCCAGCAGCCAAAGCGGACAACCGTACACTGAAGCTTTCTTT
TRBD1,TRBV7-9,NA,TRBJ2-1,CASSMMTGSDEQFF,TGTGCCAGCAGCATGATGACAGGGTCCGATGAGCAGTTCTTC
NA,TRBV29-1,NA,TRBJ2-6,CSARTGPGANVLTF,TGCAGCGCTCGAACAGGGCCTGGGGCCAACGTCCTGACTTTC
TRBD1,TRBV7-2,NA,TRBJ2-2,CASSLRHRGNTGELFF,TGTGCCAGCAGCCTGCGGCACAGGGGAAACACCGGGGAGCTGTTTTTT
TRBD2,TRBV4-2,NA,TRBJ2-1,CASSPFQSRGSWGEQFF,TGTGCCAGCAGCCCCTTCCAGTCCCGCGGGAGTTGGGGTGAGCAGTTCTTC
TRBD1,TRBV29-1,NA,TRBJ1-2,CSDRQGADSGYTF,TGCAGCGACCGACAGGGGGCGGACTCAGGCTACACCTTC
NA,TRBV5-4,NA,TRBJ1-1,CASSRSGDTEAFF,TGTGCCAGCAGTAGGTCAGGGGACACTGAAGCTTTCTTT
NA,TRBV19,NA,TRBJ2-5,CASRGAREETQYF,TGTGCCTCCCGGGGGGCCCGGGAAGAGACCCAGTACTTC
NA,TRBV9,NA,TRBJ2-1,CASSVGGGAASNEQFF,TGTGCCAGCAGCGTAGGCGGCGGGGCCGCCTCCAATGAGCAGTTCTTC
NA,TRBV7-9,NA,TRBJ2-3,CASSYALASTDTQYF,TGTGCCAGCAGCTATGCCCTAGCTAGCACAGATACGCAGTATTTT
TRBD1,TRBV9,NA,TRBJ1-2,CASSGGQGANYGYTF,TGTGCCAGCTCAGGGGGACAGGGGGCGAACTATGGCTACACCTTC
TRBD1,TRBV6-5,once,TRBJ2-7,CASSYSGTGGYEQYF,TGTGCCAGCAGTTATTCCGGGACAGGGGGCTACGAGCAGTACTTC
TRBD1,TRBV5-1,NA,TRBJ2-1,CASGGTGGTYNEQFF,TGCGCCAGCGGCGGGACAGGGGGCACCTACAATGAGCAGTTCTTC
TRBD1,TRBV18,NA,TRBJ1-2,CASSPTGTGVGYTF,TGTGCCAGCTCACCTACCGGGACAGGGGTTGGCTACACCTTC
NA,TRBV5-1,NA,TRBJ2-5,CASSPGQYQETQYF,TGCGCCAGCAGCCCCGGACAGTACCAAGAGACCCAGTACTTC
NA,TRBV9,NA,TRBJ2-5,CASSVAAGGETQYF,TGTGCCAGCAGCGTAGCTGCGGGTGGAGAGACCCAGTACTTC
NA,TRBV6-2/TRBV6-3,NA,TRBJ2-7,CASSYRMGGAEQYF,TGTGCCAGCAGTTATCGGATGGGTGGAGCCGAGCAGTACTTC
TRBD1,TRBV5-4,NA,TRBJ2-1,CASSPPLGQGVNEQFF,TGTGCCAGCAGCCCCCCTCTCGGGCAGGGGGTCAATGAGCAGTTCTTC
NA,TRBV6-6,NA,TRBJ2-7,CASRTRGPPTYEQYF,TGTGCCAGCAGAACGAGGGGTCCGCCCACCTACGAGCAGTACTTC
TRBD1,TRBV7-9,NA,TRBJ2-5,CASSLETGVGETQYF,TGTGCCAGCAGCTTAGAAACAGGGGTTGGAGAGACCCAGTACTTC
NA,TRBV5-1,NA,TRBJ1-3,CASSQLQGPSSGNTIYF,TGCGCCAGCAGCCAACTACAGGGACCAAGCTCTGGAAACACCATATATTTT
NA,TRBV7-2,NA,TRBJ1-1,CASSSTGNTEAFF,TGTGCCAGCAGTTCTACAGGGAACACTGAAGCTTTCTTT
TRBD2,TRBV7-2,NA,TRBJ2-3,CASSLAGGRTDTQYF,TGTGCCAGCAGCTTGGCGGGGGGGCGGACAGATACGCAGTATTTT
NA,TRBV3-1/TRBV3-2,NA,TRBJ1-2,CASSPSTNRNYGYTF,TGTGCCAGCAGCCCGAGCACAAACCGTAACTATGGCTACACCTTC
TRBD1,TRBV10-3,NA,TRBJ1-2,CAIGQGALNGYTF,TGTGCCATCGGACAGGGGGCTTTGAATGGCTACACCTTC
NA,TRBV15,NA,TRBJ1-1,CATSRERTLLNTEAFF,TGTGCCACCAGCAGAGAACGGACGTTATTGAACACTGAAGCTTTCTTT
NA,TRBV6-2/TRBV6-3,NA,TRBJ1-1,CASSSERLGDTEAFF,TGTGCCAGCAGTTCGGAAAGACTGGGAGACACTGAAGCTTTCTTT
NA,TRBV4-1,NA,TRBJ1-2,CASSQDSRVWGYTF,TGCGCCAGCAGCCAAGATTCGAGGGTTTGGGGCTACACCTTC
TRBD1,TRBV19,NA,TRBJ1-1,CASRDRGGRNTEAFF,TGTGCCAGTAGGGACAGGGGTGGTCGGAACACTGAAGCTTTCTTT
TRBD2,TRBV2,NA,TRBJ2-7,CASSEGPGLAGVEQYF,TGTGCCAGCAGTGAAGGGCCGGGACTAGCGGGAGTCGAGCAGTACTTC
NA,TRBV19,NA,TRBJ1-3,CASNTGSGNTIYF,TGTGCCAGCAACACAGGGTCTGGAAACACCATATATTTT
NA,TRBV3-1/TRBV3-2,NA,TRBJ1-5,CASSQGLAGNQPQHF,TGTGCCAGCAGCCAGGGACTGGCGGGCAATCAGCCCCAGCATTTT
NA,TRBV7-9,NA,TRBJ1-3,CASSLGHANTIYF,TGTGCCAGCAGCCTGGGACACGCAAACACCATATATTTT
NA,TRBV7-9,NA,TRBJ1-5,CASSLGSVGRDPQHF,TGTGCCAGCAGCTTAGGAAGCGTCGGGAGGGACCCCCAGCATTTT
NA,TRBV6-2/TRBV6-3,NA,TRBJ2-5,CASSNRVETQYF,TGTGCCAGCAGCAATAGGGTGGAGACCCAGTACTTC
TRBD1,TRBV6-1,once,TRBJ1-5,CASSELTGMGNQPQHF,TGTGCCAGCAGTGAATTGACAGGGATGGGCAATCAGCCCCAGCATTTT
NA,TRBV5-1,NA,TRBJ1-4,CASRPGRGTEEKLFF,TGCGCCAGCAGGCCCGGGAGGGGAACGGAAGAAAAACTGTTTTTT
NA,TRBV6-5,NA,TRBJ1-2,CASSYSRQGRSGYTF,TGTGCCAGCAGTTACTCGAGGCAGGGAAGGAGCGGCTACACCTTC
TRBD2,TRBV14,NA,TRBJ2-1,CASSQGGDNEQFF,TGTGCCAGCAGCCAGGGGGGGGATAATGAGCAGTTCTTC
TRBD1,TRBV29-1,NA,TRBJ2-3,CSVAPGQGIDTQYF,TGCAGCGTGGCCCCGGGACAGGGTATAGATACGCAGTATTTT
NA,TRBV11-2,NA,TRBJ1-1,CASSFSENTEAFF,TGTGCCAGCAGCTTTTCGGAGAACACTGAAGCTTTCTTT
TRBD2,TRBV5-1,NA,TRBJ2-2,CASSLRGPSGSTGELFF,TGCGCCAGCAGCTTGCGGGGTCCTAGCGGGAGTACCGGGGAGCTGTTTTTT
TRBD2,TRBV19,NA,TRBJ2-2,CASSRGTSGETFLGELFF,TGTGCCAGTAGTCGTGGGACTAGCGGGGAAACTTTCCTAGGGGAGCTGTTTTTT